This TCR beta chain was sequenced for a study of blood T cell repertoires in COVID-19. On the study more broadly: Acute and convalescent COVID-19 specimens originated in the United States, Italy and Spain. PBMCs, B-cell-depleted T cells, or T cells provided the cDNA or gDNA that made up the material.

Methods used by the authors: Estimates of nucleated cell counts were drawn from the amplification of reference gene primers. Method: immunoSEQ multiplex PCR; TCRdb's copy keeps in-frame clones and lacks some. The V and J calls and the clone size are those of that table, but D and trimming were determined from the DNA. Of a few hundred thousand clones listed, around nine tenths are singletons. The germline gives CDR1 MNHEY, CDR2 SMNVEV (reference sequence). Between the trimmed V and J ends, which lost 1 base and 0 bases, there was a span of 12 bases. The CDR3 length is 17 residues. The chain links TRBV27 to TRBJ2-2, with D unresolved. The source is a man between 60 and 75 years old with acute or convalescent COVID-19. The specimen sequenced was peripheral blood. CDR3 sequence: CASSLWWLDANTGELFF. The CDR3 nucleotides are TGTGCCAGCAGTTTATGGTGGCTAGACGCGAACACCGGGGAGCTGTTTTTT.